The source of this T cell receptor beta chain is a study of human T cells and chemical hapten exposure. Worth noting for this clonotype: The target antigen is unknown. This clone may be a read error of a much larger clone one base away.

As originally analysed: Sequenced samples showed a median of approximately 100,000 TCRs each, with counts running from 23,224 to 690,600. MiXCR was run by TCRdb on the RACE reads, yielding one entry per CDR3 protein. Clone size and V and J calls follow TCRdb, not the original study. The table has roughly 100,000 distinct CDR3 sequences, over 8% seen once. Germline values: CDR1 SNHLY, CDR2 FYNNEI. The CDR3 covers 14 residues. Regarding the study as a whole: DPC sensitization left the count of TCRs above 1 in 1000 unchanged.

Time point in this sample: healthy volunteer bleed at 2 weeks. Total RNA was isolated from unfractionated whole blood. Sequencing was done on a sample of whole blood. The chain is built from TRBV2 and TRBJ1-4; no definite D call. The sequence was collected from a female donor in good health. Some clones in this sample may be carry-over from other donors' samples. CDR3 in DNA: TGTACCAGCAGTTCGGACCGGGGAGGCGAAAAACTGTTTTTT. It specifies CTSSSDRGGEKLFF.